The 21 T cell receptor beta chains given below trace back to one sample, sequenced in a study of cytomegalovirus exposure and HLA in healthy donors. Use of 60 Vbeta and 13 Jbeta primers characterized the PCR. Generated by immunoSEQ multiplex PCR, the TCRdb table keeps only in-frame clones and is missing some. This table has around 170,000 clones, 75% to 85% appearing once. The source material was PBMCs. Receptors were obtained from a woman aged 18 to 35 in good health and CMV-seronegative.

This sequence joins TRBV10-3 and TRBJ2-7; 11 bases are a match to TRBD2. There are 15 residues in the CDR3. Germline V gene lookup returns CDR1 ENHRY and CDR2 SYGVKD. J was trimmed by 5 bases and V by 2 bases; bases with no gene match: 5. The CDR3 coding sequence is TGTGCCATCAGTGAGGGGACTAGCGGAGCTAACGAGCAGTACTTC. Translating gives CAISEGTSGANEQYF.

Written as DNA, the CDR3 is TGTGCCAGCAGCGTAGGGGCATCAATCTACAATGAGCAGTTCTTC. It yields the protein CASSVGASIYNEQFF. The rearrangement links TRBV9 to TRBJ2-1; no clear D. V shed 0 bases and J shed 3 bases, with 10 bases lying between them. Germline CDR1 SGDLS, CDR2 YYNGEE. This CDR3 contains 15 residues.

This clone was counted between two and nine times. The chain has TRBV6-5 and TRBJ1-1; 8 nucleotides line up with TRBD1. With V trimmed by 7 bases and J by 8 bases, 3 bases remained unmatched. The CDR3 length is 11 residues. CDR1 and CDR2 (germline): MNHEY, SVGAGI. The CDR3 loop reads CASKHRGEAFF. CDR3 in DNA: TGTGCCAGCAAACACAGGGGGGAAGCTTTCTTT.

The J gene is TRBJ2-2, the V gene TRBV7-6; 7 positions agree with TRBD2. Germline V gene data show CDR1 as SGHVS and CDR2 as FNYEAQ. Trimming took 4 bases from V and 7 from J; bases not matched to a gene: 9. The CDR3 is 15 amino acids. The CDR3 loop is CASSSPGGLGGELFF. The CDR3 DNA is TGTGCCAGCAGCTCCCCGGGAGGTCTTGGCGGGGAGCTGTTTTTT.

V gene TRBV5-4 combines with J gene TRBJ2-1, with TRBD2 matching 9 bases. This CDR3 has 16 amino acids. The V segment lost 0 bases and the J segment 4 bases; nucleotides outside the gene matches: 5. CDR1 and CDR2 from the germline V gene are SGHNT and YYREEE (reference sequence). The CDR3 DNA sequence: TGTGCCAGCAGCTTGGAGGGTAGCGGGGGTTACAATGAGCAGTTCTTC. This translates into CASSLEGSGGYNEQFF. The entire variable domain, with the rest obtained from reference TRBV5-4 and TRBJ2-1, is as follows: ETGVTQSPTHLIKTRGQQVTLRCSSQSGHNTVSWYQQALGQGPQFIFQYYREEENGRGNFPPRFSGLQFPNYSSELNVNALELDDSALYLCASSLEGSGGYNEQFFGPGTRLTVL.

The chain's CDR3 is CASSLGQGSSNEQFF. CDR3 DNA: TGTGCCAGCAGTTTAGGGCAGGGCAGCTCCAATGAGCAGTTCTTC. The chain employs TRBV28 and TRBJ2-1, with a tentative D call TRBD1 (5 bases). This CDR3 spans 15 amino acids. V was pared by 2 bases and J by 6 bases, with 14 bases between. CDR1 is MDHEN, CDR2 SYDVKM, per germline. Full variable domain (missing parts from reference TRBV28 and TRBJ2-1): DVKVTQSSRYLVKRTGEKVFLECVQDMDHENMFWYRQDPGLGLRLIYFSYDVKMKEKGDIPEGYSVSREKKERFSLILESASTNQTSMYLCASSLGQGSSNEQFFGPGTRLTVL.

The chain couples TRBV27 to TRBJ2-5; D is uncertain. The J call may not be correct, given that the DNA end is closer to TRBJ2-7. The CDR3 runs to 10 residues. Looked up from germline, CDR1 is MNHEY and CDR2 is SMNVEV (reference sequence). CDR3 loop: CASPLNEQYF. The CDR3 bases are TGTGCCAGCCCATTGAACGAGCAGTACTTC.

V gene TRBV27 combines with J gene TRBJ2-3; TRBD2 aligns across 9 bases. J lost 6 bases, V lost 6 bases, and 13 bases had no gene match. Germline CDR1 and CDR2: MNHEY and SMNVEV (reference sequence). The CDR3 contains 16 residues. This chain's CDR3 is CASSQRLAGGMDTQYF. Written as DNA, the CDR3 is TGTGCCAGCAGCCAACGACTCGCGGGGGGGATGGATACGCAGTATTTT.

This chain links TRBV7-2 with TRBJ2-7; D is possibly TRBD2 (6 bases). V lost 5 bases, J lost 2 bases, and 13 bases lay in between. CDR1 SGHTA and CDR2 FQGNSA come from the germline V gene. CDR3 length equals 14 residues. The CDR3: CASSRLRTTYEQYF. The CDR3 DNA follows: TGTGCCAGCAGCCGCCTCCGGACTACCTACGAGCAGTACTTC.

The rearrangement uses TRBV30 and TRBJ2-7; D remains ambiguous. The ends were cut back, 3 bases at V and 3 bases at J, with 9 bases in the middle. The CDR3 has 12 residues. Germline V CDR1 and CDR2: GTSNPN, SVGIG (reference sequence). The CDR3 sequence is CAWSNYYYEQYF. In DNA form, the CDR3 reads TGTGCCTGGAGCAATTACTACTACGAGCAGTACTTC.

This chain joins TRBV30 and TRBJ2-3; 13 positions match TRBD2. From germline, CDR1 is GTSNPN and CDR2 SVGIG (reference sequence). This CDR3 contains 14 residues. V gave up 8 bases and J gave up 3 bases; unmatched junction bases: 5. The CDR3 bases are TGTGCCCGTAAGGGACTAGCGGGGACAGATACGCAGTATTTT. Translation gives CARKGLAGTDTQYF. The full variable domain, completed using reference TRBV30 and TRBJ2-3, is SQTIHQWPATLVQPVGSPLSLECTVEGTSNPNLYWYRQAAGRGLQLLFYSVGIGQISSEVPQNLSASRPQDRQFILSSKKLLLSDSGFYLCARKGLAGTDTQYFGPGTRLTVL.

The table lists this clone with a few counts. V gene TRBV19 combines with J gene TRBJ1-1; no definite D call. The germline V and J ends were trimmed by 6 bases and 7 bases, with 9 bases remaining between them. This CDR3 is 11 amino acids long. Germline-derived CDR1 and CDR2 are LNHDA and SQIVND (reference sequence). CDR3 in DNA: TGTGCCAGTAGACACGGAGTTGAAGCTTTCTTT. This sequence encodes CASRHGVEAFF.

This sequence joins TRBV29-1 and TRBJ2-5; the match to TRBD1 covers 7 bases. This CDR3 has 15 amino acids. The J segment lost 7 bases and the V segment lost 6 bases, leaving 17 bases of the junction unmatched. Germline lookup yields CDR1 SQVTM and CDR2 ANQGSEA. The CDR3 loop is CSVGETTGRSGTQYF. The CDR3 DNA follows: TGCAGCGTCGGAGAGACGACAGGGCGGAGTGGGACCCAGTACTTC.

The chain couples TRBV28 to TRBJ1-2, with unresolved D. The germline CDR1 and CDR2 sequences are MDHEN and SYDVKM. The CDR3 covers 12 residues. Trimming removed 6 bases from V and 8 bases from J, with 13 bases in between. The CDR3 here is CASSARRGGYTF. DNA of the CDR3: TGTGCCAGCAGCGCGCGACGCGGGGGCTACACCTTC.

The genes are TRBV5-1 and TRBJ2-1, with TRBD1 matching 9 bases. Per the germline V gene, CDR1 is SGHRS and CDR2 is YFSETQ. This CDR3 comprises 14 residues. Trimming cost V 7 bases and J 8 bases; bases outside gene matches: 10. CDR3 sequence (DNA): TGCGCCAGCTCAGGGACAGGGATCGGGTATGAGCAGTTCTTC. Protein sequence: CASSGTGIGYEQFF.

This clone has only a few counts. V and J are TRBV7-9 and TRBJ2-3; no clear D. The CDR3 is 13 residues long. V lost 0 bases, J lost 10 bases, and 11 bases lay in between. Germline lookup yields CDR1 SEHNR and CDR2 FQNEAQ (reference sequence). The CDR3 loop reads CASSLASVAAQYF. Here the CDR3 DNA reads TGTGCCAGCAGCTTAGCGTCGGTAGCTGCGCAGTATTTT. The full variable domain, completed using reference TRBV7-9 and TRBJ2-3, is DTGVSQNPRHKITKRGQNVTFRCDPISEHNRLYWYRQTLGQGPEFLTYFQNEAQLEKSRLLSDRFSAERPKGSFSTLEIQRTEQGDSAMYLCASSLASVAAQYFGPGTRLTVL.

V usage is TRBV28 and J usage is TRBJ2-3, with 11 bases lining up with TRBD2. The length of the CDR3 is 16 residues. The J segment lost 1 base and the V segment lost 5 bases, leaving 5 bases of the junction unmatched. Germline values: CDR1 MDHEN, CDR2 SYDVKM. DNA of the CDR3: TGTGCCAGCAGTCCTATAGCGGGAGGGGGCACAGATACGCAGTATTTT. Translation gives CASSPIAGGGTDTQYF.

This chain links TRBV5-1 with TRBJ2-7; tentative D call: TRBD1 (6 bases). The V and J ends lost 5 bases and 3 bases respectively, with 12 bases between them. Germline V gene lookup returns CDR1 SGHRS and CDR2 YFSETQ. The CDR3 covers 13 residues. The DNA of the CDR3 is TGCGCCAGCAGTCCGACAGGAGGCTACGAGCAGTACTTC. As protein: CASSPTGGYEQYF.

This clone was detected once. This CDR3 reads CASSLATSPVVIEAFF. The CDR3 coding sequence is TGTGCCAGCAGCTTAGCCACTAGCCCAGTTGTTATTGAAGCTTTCTTT. The rearrangement links TRBV11-2 to TRBJ1-1; D gene uncertain. Trimming shortened V by 1 base and J by 7 bases, and 19 bases separated the two germline ends. The length of the CDR3 is 16 residues. The germline gives CDR1 SGHAT, CDR2 FQNNGV.

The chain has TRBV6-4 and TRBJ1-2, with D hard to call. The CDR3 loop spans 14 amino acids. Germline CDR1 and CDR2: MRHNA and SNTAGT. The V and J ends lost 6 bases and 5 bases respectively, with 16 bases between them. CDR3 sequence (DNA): TGTGCCAGCAGCCCCGCGGCGGGAGCTTATGGCTACACCTTC. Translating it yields CASSPAAGAYGYTF.

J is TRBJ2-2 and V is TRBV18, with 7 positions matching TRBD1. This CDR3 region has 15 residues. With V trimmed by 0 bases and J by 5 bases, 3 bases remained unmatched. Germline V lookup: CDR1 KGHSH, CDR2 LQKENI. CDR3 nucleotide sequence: TGTGCCAGCTCACCACCATCCAGGGGGACCGGGGAGCTGTTTTTT. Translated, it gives CASSPPSRGTGELFF.